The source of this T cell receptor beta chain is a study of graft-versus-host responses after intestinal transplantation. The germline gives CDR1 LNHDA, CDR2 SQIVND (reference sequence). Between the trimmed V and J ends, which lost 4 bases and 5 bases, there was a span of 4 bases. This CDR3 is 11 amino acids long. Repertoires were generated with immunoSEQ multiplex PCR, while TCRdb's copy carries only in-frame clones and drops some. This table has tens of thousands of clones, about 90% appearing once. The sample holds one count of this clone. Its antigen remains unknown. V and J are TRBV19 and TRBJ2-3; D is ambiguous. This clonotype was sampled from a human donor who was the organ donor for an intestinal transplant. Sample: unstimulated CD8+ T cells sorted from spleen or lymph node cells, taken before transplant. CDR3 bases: TGTGCCAGTAGTACCCAAGATACGCAGTATTTT. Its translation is CASSTQDTQYF.